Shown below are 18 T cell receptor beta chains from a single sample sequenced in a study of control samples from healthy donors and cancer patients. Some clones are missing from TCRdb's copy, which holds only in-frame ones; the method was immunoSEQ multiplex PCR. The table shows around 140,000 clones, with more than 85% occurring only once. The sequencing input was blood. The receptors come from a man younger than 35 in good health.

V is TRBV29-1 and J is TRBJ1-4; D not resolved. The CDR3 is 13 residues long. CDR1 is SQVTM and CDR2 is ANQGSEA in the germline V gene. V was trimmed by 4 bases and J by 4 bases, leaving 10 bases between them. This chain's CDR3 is CSVVSADNEKLFF. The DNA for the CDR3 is TGCAGCGTTGTAAGTGCTGATAATGAAAAACTGTTTTTT.

This CDR3 is CASSPGFVVRHEQYF. The CDR3 DNA reads TGTGCCAGCAGCCCAGGTTTCGTAGTGCGGCACGAGCAGTACTTC. The V call is TRBV9, the J call TRBJ2-7; unclear D gene. The V end lost 4 bases, the J end lost 5 bases, and 19 bases lay between the germline ends. There are 15 residues in the CDR3. Germline lookup yields CDR1 SGDLS and CDR2 YYNGEE.

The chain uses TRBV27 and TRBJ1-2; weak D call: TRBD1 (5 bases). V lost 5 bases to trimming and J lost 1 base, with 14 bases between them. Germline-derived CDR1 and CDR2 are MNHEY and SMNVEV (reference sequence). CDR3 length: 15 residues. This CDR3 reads CASSPLRDGNYGYTF. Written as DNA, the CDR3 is TGTGCCAGCAGTCCCCTCAGGGACGGTAACTATGGCTACACCTTC.

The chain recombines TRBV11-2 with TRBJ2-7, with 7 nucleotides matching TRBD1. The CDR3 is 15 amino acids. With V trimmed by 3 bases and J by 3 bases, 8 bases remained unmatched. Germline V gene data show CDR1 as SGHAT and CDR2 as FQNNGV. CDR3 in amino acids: CASSLEETGYYEQYF. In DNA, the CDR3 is TGTGCCAGCAGCTTGGAAGAGACAGGGTACTACGAGCAGTACTTC.

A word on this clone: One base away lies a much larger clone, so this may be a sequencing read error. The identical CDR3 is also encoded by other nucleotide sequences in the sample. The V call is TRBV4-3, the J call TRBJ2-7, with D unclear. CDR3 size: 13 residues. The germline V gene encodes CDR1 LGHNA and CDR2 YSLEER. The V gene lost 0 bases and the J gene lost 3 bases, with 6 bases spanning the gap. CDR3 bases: TGCGCCAGCAGCCAAGATGGCAGCTACGAGCAGTACTTC. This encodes CASSQDGSYEQYF.

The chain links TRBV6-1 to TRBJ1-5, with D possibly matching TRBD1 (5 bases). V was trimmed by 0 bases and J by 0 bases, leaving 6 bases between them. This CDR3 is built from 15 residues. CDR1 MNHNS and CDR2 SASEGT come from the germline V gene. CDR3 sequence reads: CASSEAGASNQPQHF. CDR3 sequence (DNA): TGTGCCAGCAGTGAAGCAGGGGCTAGCAATCAGCCCCAGCATTTT.

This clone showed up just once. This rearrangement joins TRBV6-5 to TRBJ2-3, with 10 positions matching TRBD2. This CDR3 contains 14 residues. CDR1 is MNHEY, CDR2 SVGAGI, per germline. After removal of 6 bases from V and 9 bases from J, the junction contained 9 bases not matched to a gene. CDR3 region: CASRPAGGPRTQYF. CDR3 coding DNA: TGTGCCAGCAGGCCAGCGGGAGGGCCGAGAACGCAGTATTTT.

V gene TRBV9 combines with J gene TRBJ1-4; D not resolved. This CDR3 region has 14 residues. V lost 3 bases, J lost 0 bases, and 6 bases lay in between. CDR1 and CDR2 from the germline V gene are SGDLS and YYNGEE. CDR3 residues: CASSETPTNEKLFF. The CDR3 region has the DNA TGTGCCAGCAGCGAAACTCCAACTAATGAAAAACTGTTTTTT. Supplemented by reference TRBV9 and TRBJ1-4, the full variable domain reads DSGVTQTPKHLITATGQRVTLRCSPRSGDLSVYWYQQSLDQGLQFLIQYYNGEERAKGNILERFSAQQFPDLHSELNLSSLELGDSALYFCASSETPTNEKLFFGSGTQLSVL.

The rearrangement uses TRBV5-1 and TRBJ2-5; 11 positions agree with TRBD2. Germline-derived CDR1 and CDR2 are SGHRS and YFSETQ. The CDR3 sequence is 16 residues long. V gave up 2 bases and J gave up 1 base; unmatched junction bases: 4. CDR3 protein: CASSFFSGGAQETQYF. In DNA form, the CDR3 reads TGCGCCAGCAGCTTTTTTAGCGGGGGGGCCCAAGAGACCCAGTACTTC.

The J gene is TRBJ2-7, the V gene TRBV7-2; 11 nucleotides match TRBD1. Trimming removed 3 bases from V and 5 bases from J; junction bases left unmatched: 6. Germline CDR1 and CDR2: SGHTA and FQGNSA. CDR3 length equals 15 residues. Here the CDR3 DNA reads TGTGCCAGCAGCTTTTCCGGACAGGGGGCGCACGAGCAGTACTTC. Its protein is CASSFSGQGAHEQYF.

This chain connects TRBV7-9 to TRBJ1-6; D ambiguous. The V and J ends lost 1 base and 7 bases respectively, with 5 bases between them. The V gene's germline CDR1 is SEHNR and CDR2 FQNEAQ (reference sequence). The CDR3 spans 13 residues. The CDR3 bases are TGTGCCAGCAGCTTAGAAGGGAATTCACCCCTCCACTTT. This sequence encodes CASSLEGNSPLHF.

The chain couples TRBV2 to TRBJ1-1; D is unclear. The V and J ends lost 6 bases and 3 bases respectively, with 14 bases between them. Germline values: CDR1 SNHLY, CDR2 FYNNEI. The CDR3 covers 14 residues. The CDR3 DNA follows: TGTGCCAGCAGCCTTCAAAGTTTGGACACTGAAGCTTTCTTT. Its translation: CASSLQSLDTEAFF.

CDR3 sequence (DNA): TGTGCCAGCAGCCCCACGCCCCTCGATACGCAGTATTTT. It yields the protein CASSPTPLDTQYF. The chain recombines TRBV5-4 with TRBJ2-3, with D uncertain. Germline CDR1 is SGHNT and CDR2 is YYREEE (reference sequence). The V gene lost 4 bases and the J gene lost 6 bases, with 12 bases spanning the gap. This CDR3 comprises 13 residues.

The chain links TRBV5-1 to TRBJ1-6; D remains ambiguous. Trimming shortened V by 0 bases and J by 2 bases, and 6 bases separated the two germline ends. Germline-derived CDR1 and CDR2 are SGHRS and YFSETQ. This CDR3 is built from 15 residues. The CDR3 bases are TGCGCCAGCAGCTTGGCTAGCCCCTATAATTCACCCCTCCACTTT. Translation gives CASSLASPYNSPLHF.

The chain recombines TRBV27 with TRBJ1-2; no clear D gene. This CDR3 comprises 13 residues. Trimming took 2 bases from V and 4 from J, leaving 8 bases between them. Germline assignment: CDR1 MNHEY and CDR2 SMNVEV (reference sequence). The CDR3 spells CASSLNWGYGYTF. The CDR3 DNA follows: TGTGCCAGCAGTTTAAATTGGGGCTATGGCTACACCTTC.

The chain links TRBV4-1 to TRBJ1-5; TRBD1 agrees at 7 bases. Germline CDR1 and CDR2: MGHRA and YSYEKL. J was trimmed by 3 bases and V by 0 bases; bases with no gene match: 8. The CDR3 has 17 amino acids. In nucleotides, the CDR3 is TGCGCCAGCAGCCAAGATCCTTGGACAGGAAACAATCAGCCCCAGCATTTT. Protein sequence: CASSQDPWTGNNQPQHF.

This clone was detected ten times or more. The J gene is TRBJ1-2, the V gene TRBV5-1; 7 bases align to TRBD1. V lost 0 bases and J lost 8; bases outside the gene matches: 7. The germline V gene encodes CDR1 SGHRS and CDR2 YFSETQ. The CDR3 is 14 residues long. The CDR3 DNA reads TGCGCCAGCAGCTTGGCCGGGACAGCGTCCGGCTACACCTTC. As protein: CASSLAGTASGYTF.

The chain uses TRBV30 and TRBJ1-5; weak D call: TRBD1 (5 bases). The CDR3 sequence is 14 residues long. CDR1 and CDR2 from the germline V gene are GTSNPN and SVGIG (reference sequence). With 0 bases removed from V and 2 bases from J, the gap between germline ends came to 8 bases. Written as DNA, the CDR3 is TGTGCCTGGAGTGTAATAGGGGGCAATCAGCCCCAGCATTTT. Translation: CAWSVIGGNQPQHF.